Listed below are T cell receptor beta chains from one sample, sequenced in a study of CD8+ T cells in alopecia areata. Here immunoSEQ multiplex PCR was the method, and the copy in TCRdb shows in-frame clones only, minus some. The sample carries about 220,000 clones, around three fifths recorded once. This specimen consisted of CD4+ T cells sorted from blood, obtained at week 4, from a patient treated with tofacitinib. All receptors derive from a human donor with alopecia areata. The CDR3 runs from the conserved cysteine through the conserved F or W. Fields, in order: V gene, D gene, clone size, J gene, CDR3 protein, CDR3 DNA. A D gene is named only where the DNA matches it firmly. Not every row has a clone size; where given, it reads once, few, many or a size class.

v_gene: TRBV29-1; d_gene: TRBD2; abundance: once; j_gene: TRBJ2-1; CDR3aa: CSVEHSGGLYNEQFF; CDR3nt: TGCAGCGTTGAACATTCGGGGGGACTTTACAATGAGCAGTTCTTC
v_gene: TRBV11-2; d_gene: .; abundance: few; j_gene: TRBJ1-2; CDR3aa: CASSLSWDGYTF; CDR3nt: TGTGCCAGCAGCTTAAGTTGGGATGGCTACACCTTC
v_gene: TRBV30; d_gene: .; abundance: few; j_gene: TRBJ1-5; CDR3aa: CAWSPDTSNQPQHF; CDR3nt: TGTGCCTGGAGTCCGGACACAAGCAATCAGCCCCAGCATTTT
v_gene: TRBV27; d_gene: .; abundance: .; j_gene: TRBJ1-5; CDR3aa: CASRPLSTGSYSNQPQHF; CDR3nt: TGTGCCAGCAGGCCCCTCTCCACAGGGTCCTATAGCAATCAGCCCCAGCATTTT
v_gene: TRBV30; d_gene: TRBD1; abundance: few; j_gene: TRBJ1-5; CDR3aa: CAWSHGTDQPQHF; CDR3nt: TGTGCCTGGAGCCACGGGACAGATCAGCCCCAGCATTTT
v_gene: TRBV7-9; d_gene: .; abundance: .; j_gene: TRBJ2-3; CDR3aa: CASSPQGDTQYF; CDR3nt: TGTGCCAGCAGCCCCCAGGGTGACACGCAGTATTTT
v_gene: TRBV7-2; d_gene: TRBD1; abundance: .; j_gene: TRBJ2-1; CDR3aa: CASRDRSDEQFF; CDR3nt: TGTGCCAGCCGGGACAGGTCCGATGAGCAGTTCTTC
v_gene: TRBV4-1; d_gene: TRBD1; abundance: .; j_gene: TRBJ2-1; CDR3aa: CASSQDGTGGYNEQFF; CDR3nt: TGCGCCAGCAGCCAAGATGGGACAGGCGGCTACAATGAGCAGTTCTTC
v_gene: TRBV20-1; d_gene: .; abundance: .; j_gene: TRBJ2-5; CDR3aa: CSARAPTQQYF; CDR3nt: TGCAGTGCTAGAGCCCCGACTCAACAGTACTTC
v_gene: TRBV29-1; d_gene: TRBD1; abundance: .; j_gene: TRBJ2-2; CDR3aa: CSAGTGLSGELFF; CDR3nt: TGCAGCGCCGGGACAGGGTTATCCGGGGAGCTGTTTTTT
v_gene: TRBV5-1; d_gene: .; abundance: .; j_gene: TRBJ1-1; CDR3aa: CASSERGAQMNTEAFF; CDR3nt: TGCGCCAGCAGCGAACGCGGGGCCCAAATGAACACTGAAGCTTTCTTT
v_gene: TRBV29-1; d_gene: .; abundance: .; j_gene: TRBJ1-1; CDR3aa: CSVEGQATPGAFF; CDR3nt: TGCAGCGTTGAAGGACAAGCAACCCCGGGGGCTTTCTTT
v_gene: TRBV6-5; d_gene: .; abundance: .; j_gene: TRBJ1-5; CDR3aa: CATKSTGRRHF; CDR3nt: TGTGCCACCAAATCAACAGGGCGGCGGCATTTT
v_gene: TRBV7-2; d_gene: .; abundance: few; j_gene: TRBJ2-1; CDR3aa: CASSLAPGVGGYNEQFF; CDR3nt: TGTGCCAGCAGCTTAGCGCCCGGAGTGGGGGGCTACAATGAGCAGTTCTTC
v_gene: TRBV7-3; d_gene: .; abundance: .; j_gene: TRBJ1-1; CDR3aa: CASSFQPNTEAFF; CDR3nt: TGTGCCAGCAGCTTCCAACCGAACACTGAAGCTTTCTTT
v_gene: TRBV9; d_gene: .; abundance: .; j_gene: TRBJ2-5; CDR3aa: CASSVGLPSGKTQYF; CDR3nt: TGTGCCAGCAGCGTAGGACTTCCCTCGGGAAAGACCCAGTACTTC
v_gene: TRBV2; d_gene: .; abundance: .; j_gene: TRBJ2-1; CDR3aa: CASSEAGMLDEQFF; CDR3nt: TGTGCCAGCAGTGAAGCGGGGATGCTTGATGAGCAGTTCTTC
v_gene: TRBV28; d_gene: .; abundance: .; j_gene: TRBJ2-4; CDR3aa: CASSSLGLRLVKNIQYF; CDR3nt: TGTGCCAGCAGTTCCTTAGGGCTGCGCCTTGTGAAAAACATTCAGTACTTC
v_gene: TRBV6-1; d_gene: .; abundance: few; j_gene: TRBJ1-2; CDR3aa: CASGGAAGTSYGYTF; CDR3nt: TGTGCCAGCGGGGGGGCTGCAGGGACCTCCTATGGCTACACCTTC
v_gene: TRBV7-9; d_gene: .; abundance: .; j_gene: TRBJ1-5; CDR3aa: CASSLSNQPQHF; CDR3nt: TGTGCCAGCAGCTTGAGCAATCAGCCCCAGCATTTT
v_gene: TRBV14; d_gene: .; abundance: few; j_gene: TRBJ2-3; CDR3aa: CASSQNVDTQYF; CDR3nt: TGTGCCAGCAGCCAGAACGTAGATACGCAGTATTTT
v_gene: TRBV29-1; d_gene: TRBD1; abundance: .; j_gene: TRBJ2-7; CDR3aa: CSVGQGTYEQYF; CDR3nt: TGCAGCGTGGGACAGGGAACCTACGAGCAGTACTTC
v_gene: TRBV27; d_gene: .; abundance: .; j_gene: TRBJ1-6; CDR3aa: CASSPRQGQGSPLHF; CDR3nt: TGTGCCAGCAGTCCCCGGCAGGGGCAGGGTTCACCCCTCCACTTT
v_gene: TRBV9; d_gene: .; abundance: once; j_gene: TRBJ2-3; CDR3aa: CASSVASGSPTDTQYF; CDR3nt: TGTGCCAGCAGCGTAGCTTCTGGGAGCCCCACAGATACGCAGTATTTT
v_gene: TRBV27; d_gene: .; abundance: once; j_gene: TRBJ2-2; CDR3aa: CASSWGLNTGELFF; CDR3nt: TGTGCCAGCAGTTGGGGACTGAACACCGGGGAGCTGTTTTTT
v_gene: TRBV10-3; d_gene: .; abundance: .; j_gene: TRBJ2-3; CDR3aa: CATGSSTDTQYF; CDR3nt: TGTGCCACCGGGAGTAGCACAGATACGCAGTATTTT
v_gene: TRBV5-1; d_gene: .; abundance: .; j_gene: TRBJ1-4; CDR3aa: CASSLGLQKERLFF; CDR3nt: TGCGCCAGCAGCCTGGGACTTCAAAAGGAAAGGCTGTTTTTT
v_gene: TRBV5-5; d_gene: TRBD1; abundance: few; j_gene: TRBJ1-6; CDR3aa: CASSSGTGVLPLHF; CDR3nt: TGTGCCAGCAGCTCCGGGACAGGGGTCTTACCCCTCCACTTT
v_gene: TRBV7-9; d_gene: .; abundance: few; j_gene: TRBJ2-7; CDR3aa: CASSPGSGIYEQYF; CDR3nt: TGTGCCAGCAGCCCTGGTTCAGGAATCTACGAGCAGTACTTC
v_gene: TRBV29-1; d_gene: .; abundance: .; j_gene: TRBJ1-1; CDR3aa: CSVGFVEAPGAEAFF; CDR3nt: TGCAGCGTTGGGTTTGTGGAGGCTCCGGGGGCCGAAGCTTTCTTT
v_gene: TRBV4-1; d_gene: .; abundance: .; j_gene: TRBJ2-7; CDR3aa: CASRRDPTYEQYF; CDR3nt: TGCGCCAGCAGAAGGGACCCCACCTACGAGCAGTACTTC